The 7 T cell receptor beta chains listed next were all sequenced from one sample in a study of blood T cell repertoires in COVID-19. Generated by immunoSEQ multiplex PCR, the TCRdb table keeps only in-frame clones and is missing some. Of about 220,000 clones listed, approximately 83% are singletons. Source material: peripheral blood. All receptors derive from a woman in her thirties or forties with active or convalescent COVID-19.

The chain joins TRBV5-1 to TRBJ1-5; 7 positions agree with TRBD1. This CDR3 has 15 amino acids. CDR1 is SGHRS and CDR2 is YFSETQ in the germline V gene. V lost 4 bases, J lost 3 bases, and 7 bases stayed unmatched. The CDR3, as DNA: TGCGCCAGCAGCACCGCCGGACAGGTCAATCAGCCCCAGCATTTT. This sequence encodes CASSTAGQVNQPQHF.

V gene TRBV7-6 combines with J gene TRBJ1-3; D perhaps matches TRBD1 (6 bases). CDR3 size: 15 residues. Germline CDR1 and CDR2: SGHVS and FNYEAQ. The V gene lost 5 bases and the J gene lost 0 bases, with 11 bases spanning the gap. This CDR3 reads CASSSTGSSGNTIYF. CDR3 in DNA: TGTGCCAGCAGCAGTACAGGGAGCTCTGGAAACACCATATATTTT.

This chain connects TRBV6-4 to TRBJ2-1, with D unclear. This CDR3 contains 16 residues. Germline CDR1 reads MRHNA; CDR2 reads SNTAGT. The germline V and J ends were trimmed by 6 bases and 0 bases, with 15 bases remaining between them. The CDR3: CASRTSPGSSYNEQFF. DNA for the CDR3: TGTGCCAGCAGAACCTCTCCAGGAAGCTCCTACAATGAGCAGTTCTTC.

The chain combines TRBV10-3 with TRBJ2-1; no clear D. The CDR3 consists of 15 residues. V was pared by 2 bases and J by 0 bases, with 8 bases between. In germline, CDR1 is ENHRY, CDR2 SYGVKD. CDR3 DNA sequence: TGTGCCATCAGTGAGGGGCTGGGCTCCTACAATGAGCAGTTCTTC. It yields the protein CAISEGLGSYNEQFF.

The chain joins TRBV11-3 to TRBJ2-1; 9 bases match TRBD1. V was clipped by 10 bases and J by 5 bases; unmatched bases: 9. Germline V lookup: CDR1 SGHNT, CDR2 YENEEA. This CDR3 has 14 amino acids. CDR3 region: CATGGTGTDNEQFF. The CDR3 nucleotides are TGTGCCACCGGCGGGACAGGGACGGACAATGAGCAGTTCTTC. Looking up the rest from reference TRBV11-3 and TRBJ2-1 gives the full variable domain: EAGVVQSPRYKIIEKKQPVAFWCNPISGHNTLYWYLQNLGQGPELLIRYENEEAVDDSQLPKDRFSAERLKGVDSTLKIQPAELGDSAVYLCATGGTGTDNEQFFGPGTRLTVL.

This clone was counted a single time. CDR3 sequence (DNA): TGTGCCAGCAGTCCCAGGGGGGCGACAGATACGCAGTATTTT. It is translated as CASSPRGATDTQYF. This rearrangement joins TRBV28 to TRBJ2-3, with D tentatively TRBD1 (7 bases). The germline V gene encodes CDR1 MDHEN and CDR2 SYDVKM. There are 14 residues in the CDR3. The V end lost 5 bases, the J end lost 3 bases, and 12 bases lay between the germline ends.

The rearrangement links TRBV7-9 to TRBJ2-2; tentative D call: TRBD1 (6 bases). V lost 4 bases, J lost 4 bases, and 10 bases lay in between. The germline gives CDR1 SEHNR, CDR2 FQNEAQ (reference sequence). The CDR3 consists of 14 residues. CDR3 residues: CASSYARGTGELFF. The DNA for the CDR3 is TGTGCCAGCAGCTATGCCAGGGGCACCGGGGAGCTGTTTTTT.